The 27 T cell receptor beta chains presented below share a single source sample, sequenced in a study of coeliac disease (dated by TCRdb to the early 2020s). Libraries were built with the immunoSEQ multiplex PCR assay. TCRdb holds this immuneACCESS table with in-frame rearrangements only. Some clones are missing; in checked studies, unresolved V genes explain under half, and the rest has no known cause. Across this sample there are about 1,700 clones, with approximately 70% seen only once. The top ten clones comprise 9% to 14% of the sample. The material sequenced was lymphocytes from the gut lamina propria. Sample cell subset or site, as interpreted from the label and publication: lamina propria cell (LPC) fraction of small intestinal biopsy. Receptors originate from a human donor without celiac disease.

The J gene is TRBJ2-3, the V gene TRBV30; 7 bases match TRBD1. The germline V gene has CDR1 GTSNPN and CDR2 SVGIG (reference sequence). The CDR3 has 13 amino acids. Trimming at V came to 2 bases and at J to 10 bases, leaving 9 bases not matched to a gene. CDR3 in amino acids: CAWSFTDRDPQYF. For the CDR3, the DNA is TGTGCCTGGAGTTTTACCGACAGGGATCCGCAGTATTTT.

Only a few counts were recorded for this clone. CDR3 amino acids: CASRIDRTHSYEQYF. CDR3 DNA sequence: TGTGCCAGCAGAATCGACAGGACCCACTCCTACGAGCAGTACTTC. The chain employs TRBV6-5 and TRBJ2-7, with TRBD1 as a possible D gene (6 bases). The ends were cut back, 6 bases at V and 0 bases at J, with 15 bases in the middle. Germline lookup yields CDR1 MNHEY and CDR2 SVGAGI. The CDR3 totals 15 residues.

The rearrangement links TRBV9 to TRBJ2-1; D might be TRBD2 (6 bases). Germline CDR1 reads SGDLS; CDR2 reads YYNGEE. This CDR3 spans 15 amino acids. V lost 5 bases, J lost 9 bases, and 21 bases lay in between. CDR3 bases: TGTGCCAGCAGGGAGGGACTGCACACTCTCAGTGAGCAGTTCTTC. This codes for CASREGLHTLSEQFF.

The rearrangement joins TRBV19 to TRBJ2-7; D may be TRBD1 (6 bases). Germline assignment: CDR1 LNHDA and CDR2 SQIVND (reference sequence). V shed 5 bases and J shed 5 bases, with 13 bases lying between them. CDR3 length equals 13 residues. Here the CDR3 reads CASSPQGSDEQYF. CDR3 coding DNA: TGTGCCAGTAGTCCCCAGGGGAGTGACGAGCAGTACTTC.

The CDR3 nucleotides read TGTGCCAGCTCACCCTTAGGGGGAGAGGAGTATTTT. Protein sequence: CASSPLGGEEYF. The V and J genes are TRBV18 and TRBJ2-3, with D tentatively TRBD1 (6 bases). V dropped 3 bases and J dropped 13 bases, with 14 bases sitting between them. CDR1 is KGHSH and CDR2 is LQKENI in the germline V gene. The CDR3 extends over 12 amino acids.

This clone was counted only a few times. The V and J genes are TRBV19 and TRBJ2-3; perhaps TRBD2 as D (5 bases). Trimming removed 9 bases from V and 2 bases from J, with 21 bases in between. The V gene's germline CDR1 is LNHDA and CDR2 SQIVND (reference sequence). The CDR3 is 16 residues long. The CDR3 nucleotides are TGTGCCAGCAAGGGAAGAACTAGTACTATCACAGATACGCAGTATTTT. Amino acids: CASKGRTSTITDTQYF. Drawing the rest from reference TRBV19 and TRBJ2-3, the complete variable domain is DGGITQSPKYLFRKEGQNVTLSCEQNLNHDAMYWYRQDPGQGLRLIYYSQIVNDFQKGDIAEGYSVSREKKESFPLTVTSAQKNPTAFYLCASKGRTSTITDTQYFGPGTRLTVL.

The chain has TRBV19 and TRBJ2-7; the match to TRBD1 covers 10 bases. The V gene's germline CDR1 is LNHDA and CDR2 SQIVND (reference sequence). The V and J ends lost 9 bases and 3 bases, in that order; junction bases with no gene match: 11. This CDR3 comprises 15 residues. The CDR3: CASNSGQGIGYEQYF. The CDR3, as DNA: TGTGCCAGCAATTCGGGACAGGGGATTGGCTACGAGCAGTACTTC.

This clone has only a few counts. The chain carries TRBV10-1 and TRBJ2-3; a possible D gene is TRBD1 (5 bases). The CDR3 has 14 amino acids. V was clipped by 0 bases and J by 5 bases, with 9 bases between them. Germline CDR1 and CDR2: WNHNN and SYGVQD (reference sequence). The CDR3 DNA reads TGCGCCAGCAGTGAGTCGGGGCGTCTAGATACGCAGTATTTT. It translates to CASSESGRLDTQYF.

The chain employs TRBV30 and TRBJ2-7, with a tentative D call TRBD1 (5 bases). The germline V and J ends were trimmed by 3 bases and 4 bases, with 10 bases remaining between them. Germline CDR1 reads GTSNPN; CDR2 reads SVGIG (reference sequence). The CDR3 has 12 residues. CDR3 protein: CAWRQESYEQYF. The CDR3 DNA reads as TGTGCCTGGAGACAGGAATCGTACGAGCAGTACTTC. The variable domain in full, with the rest retrieved from reference TRBV30 and TRBJ2-7, is SQTIHQWPATLVQPVGSPLSLECTVEGTSNPNLYWYRQAAGRGLQLLFYSVGIGQISSEVPQNLSASRPQDRQFILSSKKLLLSDSGFYLCAWRQESYEQYFGPGTRLTVT.

The chain uses TRBV12-5 and TRBJ2-1, with TRBD2 identical over 13 bases. The junction had 11 bases not matched to a gene; V was cut back by 5 bases and J by 7 bases. Germline CDR1 LGHNT, CDR2 FRNRAP. This CDR3 has 17 residues. In nucleotides, the CDR3 is TGTGCTAGTGGTCCCTATACCGGGACTAGCGGGGAGAATGAGCAGTTCTTC. This sequence encodes CASGPYTGTSGENEQFF.

The chain couples TRBV30 to TRBJ2-2, with TRBD2 as a possible D gene (6 bases). The CDR3 covers 13 residues. V shed 1 base and J shed 7 bases, with 10 bases lying between them. The V gene's germline CDR1 is GTSNPN and CDR2 SVGIG (reference sequence). This CDR3 reads CAWSAWGVGELFF. CDR3 in DNA: TGTGCCTGGAGTGCGTGGGGGGTCGGGGAGCTGTTTTTT.

The rearrangement joins TRBV27 to TRBJ1-1; D perhaps matches TRBD1 (5 bases). This CDR3 comprises 17 residues. V was trimmed by 4 bases and J by 0 bases, leaving 18 bases between them. Germline V gene lookup returns CDR1 MNHEY and CDR2 SMNVEV (reference sequence). In nucleotides, the CDR3 is TGTGCCAGCAGTTCCCGGACACTACCCGCTATGAACACTGAAGCTTTCTTT. Its protein is CASSSRTLPAMNTEAFF.

This clone was picked up a small number of times. This sequence joins TRBV7-8 and TRBJ2-3, with D possibly TRBD2 on 5 matching bases. Trimming took 5 bases from V and 4 from J, leaving 19 bases between them. Germline lookup yields CDR1 SGHVS and CDR2 FQNEAQ. CDR3 length equals 16 residues. The CDR3 is CASSGLLTRRSDTQYF. The CDR3, as DNA: TGTGCCAGCAGCGGTCTCCTAACTAGAAGGTCAGATACGCAGTATTTT.

The chain joins TRBV19 to TRBJ2-3; 7 bases fit TRBD1. Trimming removed 4 bases from V and 6 bases from J; junction bases left unmatched: 4. The germline V gene has CDR1 LNHDA and CDR2 SQIVND (reference sequence). The CDR3 totals 13 residues. This chain's CDR3 is CASSSQGVDTQYF. As DNA, the CDR3 is TGTGCCAGTAGTAGCCAGGGGGTGGATACGCAGTATTTT.

This chain joins TRBV19 and TRBJ2-5, with D possibly TRBD2 on 6 matching bases. Germline CDR1 and CDR2: LNHDA and SQIVND (reference sequence). The CDR3 extends over 15 amino acids. Trimming took 5 bases from V and 5 from J, leaving 18 bases between them. CDR3 DNA: TGTGCCAGTAGTTTAATGGGAGGAGGAAGGGAGACCCAGTACTTC. This gives the protein CASSLMGGGRETQYF.

The CDR3 sequence is CASREGDPTFSGRSYNEQFF. In DNA form, the CDR3 reads TGTGCCAGCAGGGAGGGGGACCCTACCTTCAGCGGGAGGTCCTACAATGAGCAGTTCTTC. The chain couples TRBV27 to TRBJ2-1; 9 bases match TRBD2. The germline V gene has CDR1 MNHEY and CDR2 SMNVEV (reference sequence). This CDR3 region has 20 residues. V shed 6 bases and J 1 base; nucleotides not matched to a gene: 19.

The genes are TRBV28 and TRBJ2-1; 8 bases are a match to TRBD2. The germline gives CDR1 MDHEN, CDR2 SYDVKM. After removal of 6 bases from V and 15 bases from J, the junction contained 10 bases not matched to a gene. The CDR3 length is 12 residues. The CDR3: CASSPPQRELFF. The CDR3 region has the DNA TGTGCCAGCAGCCCCCCCCAGCGGGAGTTGTTCTTC.

The J gene is TRBJ2-1, the V gene TRBV7-8, with 11 bases that match TRBD2. Germline CDR1 is SGHVS and CDR2 is FQNEAQ. CDR3 length: 15 amino acids. V lost 4 bases, J lost 3 bases, and 2 bases stayed unmatched. CDR3: CASSSTSGSYNEQFF. The CDR3 DNA sequence: TGTGCCAGCAGCTCTACTAGCGGGAGCTACAATGAGCAGTTCTTC.

The rearrangement uses TRBV30 and TRBJ2-1; 9 positions agree with TRBD2. After removal of 7 bases from V and 8 bases from J, the junction contained 12 bases not matched to a gene. Germline V lookup: CDR1 GTSNPN, CDR2 SVGIG (reference sequence). The CDR3 contains 14 residues. The CDR3 DNA reads as TGTGCCTTAACGTCTAGCGGGGCCATGGATGAGCAGTTCTTC. Its translation is CALTSSGAMDEQFF.

The chain combines TRBV6-5 with TRBJ1-2; 8 bases line up with TRBD1. Trimming removed 6 bases from V and 6 bases from J; junction bases left unmatched: 3. The CDR3 runs to 12 residues. The germline V gene encodes CDR1 MNHEY and CDR2 SVGAGI. CDR3 DNA: TGTGCCAGCAGCACAGGGGGGGATGGCTACACCTTC. It specifies CASSTGGDGYTF.

The chain links TRBV9 to TRBJ2-1; 8 nucleotides match TRBD2. The J segment lost 8 bases and the V segment lost 0 bases, leaving 10 bases of the junction unmatched. This CDR3 region has 16 residues. CDR1 and CDR2 from the germline V gene are SGDLS and YYNGEE. CDR3 DNA: TGTGCCAGCAGCGTAGGTCACCGGGAGGGTGGGCATGAGCAGTTCTTC. As protein: CASSVGHREGGHEQFF.

The gene calls are TRBV5-1 and TRBJ2-5, with TRBD2 identical over 15 bases. Unmatched junction bases numbered 6, after V lost 4 bases and J lost 2 bases. Germline V lookup: CDR1 SGHRS, CDR2 YFSETQ. The CDR3 extends over 17 amino acids. In nucleotides, the CDR3 is TGCGCCAGCAGCATAGGACTAGCGGGAGGGCGGCAAGAGACCCAGTACTTC. Translated: CASSIGLAGGRQETQYF.

The chain couples TRBV28 to TRBJ2-1, with D possibly matching TRBD2 (6 bases). The germline V gene encodes CDR1 MDHEN and CDR2 SYDVKM. The CDR3 totals 13 residues. V gave up 3 bases and J gave up 4 bases, with 7 bases separating them. CDR3 coding DNA: TGTGCCAGCAGTTTGGCGGGATACAATGAGCAGTTCTTC. Its protein is CASSLAGYNEQFF.

This clone was recorded only once. The chain links TRBV7-2 to TRBJ2-2; 8 nucleotides line up with TRBD1. Trimming at V came to 9 bases and at J to 2 bases, leaving 5 bases not matched to a gene. This CDR3 has 14 residues. Germline values: CDR1 SGHTA, CDR2 FQGNSA. The CDR3 region has the DNA TGTGCCAGAAGACAGGGGCCAAACACCGGGGAGCTGTTTTTT. It codes for CARRQGPNTGELFF.

This chain links TRBV15 with TRBJ2-1; 7 bases line up with TRBD2. Germline CDR1 LNHNV, CDR2 YYDKDF (reference sequence). V lost 1 base, J lost 9 bases, and 9 bases stayed unmatched. CDR3 length: 15 residues. The CDR3 nucleotides are TGTGCCACCAGCAGAGTCGGACTAGGTGGGGGTGAGCAGTTCTTC. Residues: CATSRVGLGGGEQFF. Full variable domain (remainder filled in from reference TRBV15 and TRBJ2-1): DAMVIQNPRYQVTQFGKPVTLSCSQTLNHNVMYWYQQKSSQAPKLLFHYYDKDFNNEADTPDNFQSRRPNTSFCFLDIRSPGLGDTAMYLCATSRVGLGGGEQFFGPGTRLTVL.

This chain links TRBV7-6 with TRBJ2-2, with D hard to call. The germline V and J ends were trimmed by 5 bases and 0 bases, with 13 bases remaining between them. The CDR3 runs 16 residues. CDR1 SGHVS and CDR2 FNYEAQ come from the germline V gene. CDR3 protein: CASSLRLTANTGELFF. The CDR3 DNA follows: TGTGCCAGCAGCCTCCGATTGACTGCGAACACCGGGGAGCTGTTTTTT. The whole variable domain, filled in from reference TRBV7-6 and TRBJ2-2, reads GAGVSQSPRYKVTKRGQDVALRCDPISGHVSLYWYRQALGQGPEFLTYFNYEAQQDKSGLPNDRFSAERPEGSISTLTIQRTEQRDSAMYRCASSLRLTANTGELFFGEGSRLTVL.

This clone has just a few counts. The chain couples TRBV5-4 to TRBJ2-7, with 9 bases that match TRBD2. This CDR3 region has 15 residues. V was clipped by 0 bases and J by 0 bases; unmatched bases: 1. The germline V gene has CDR1 SGHNT and CDR2 YYREEE (reference sequence). The CDR3 spells CASSLGSGSSYEQYF. Written as DNA, the CDR3 is TGTGCCAGCAGCTTGGGTAGCGGGAGCTCCTACGAGCAGTACTTC.